Sequencing of this TCR beta chain was carried out in a study of T cells in Graves' hyperthyroidism and ophthalmopathy. Overall study results and limits: Patients with ophthalmopathy were separated from those with stable hyperthyroidism by a 13 V-J model.

Researchers barred patients who had uncontrolled infection, other autoimmune disease, pregnancy or lactation. Regarding this clonotype: Its antigen is not known.

The ends were cut back, 7 bases at V and 7 bases at J, with 16 bases in the middle. Germline V gene data show CDR1 as SGHTA and CDR2 as FQGNSA. The CDR3 sequence is 14 residues long. Amplified TCR beta CDR3 regions came from RNA transcripts. HTBI primers were the set used in a first-round RT-PCR of the TCR CDR3. TCRdb re-analysed the multiplex PCR reads in MiXCR, keeping a single row per CDR3 protein. This sample carries 480,000 or so distinct CDR3 sequences, 35% to 50% of them seen once, and the ten largest clones take approximately 44%. This sequence joins TRBV7-2 and TRBJ2-2; D gene ambiguous. The clonotype comes from an adult woman with Graves' disease, either hyperthyroidism or ophthalmopathy (not recorded which). Sequences were obtained from peripheral blood or thyroid tissue (not recorded which). The CDR3 here is CASIPGPLDGELFF. CDR3 nucleotides: TGTGCCAGCATCCCAGGACCTCTCGACGGGGAGCTGTTTTTT.